The T cell receptor beta chain described here comes from a study of blood T cell repertoires in COVID-19. The overall study: Collection of acute and convalescent COVID-19 samples took place in the United States, Italy and Spain. The cDNA or gDNA used as material had been derived from T cells, B-cell-depleted T cells, or PBMCs.

Original methodology: Reference gene primer amplification gave estimated nucleated cell counts. Measured with immunoSEQ multiplex PCR; TCRdb has only the in-frame clones, and not every one. The V and J calls and clone size come from that table; D and trimming were worked out from the DNA. The sample lists some 200,000 clones; 84% were seen once. The V gene end was trimmed by 3 bases and the J gene end by 5 bases; junction bases not matched to a gene: 0. From germline, CDR1 is LGHNA and CDR2 YNFKEQ. The CDR3 sequence is 15 residues long. This sequence joins TRBV4-2 and TRBJ2-1; 14 bases are a match to TRBD2. This receptor was obtained from a woman aged 55-69 years who had recovered from COVID-19. Material: peripheral blood. CDR3 loop: CASSQGLAGDNEQFF. The CDR3 nucleotides are TGTGCCAGCAGCCAGGGACTAGCGGGGGACAATGAGCAGTTCTTC.